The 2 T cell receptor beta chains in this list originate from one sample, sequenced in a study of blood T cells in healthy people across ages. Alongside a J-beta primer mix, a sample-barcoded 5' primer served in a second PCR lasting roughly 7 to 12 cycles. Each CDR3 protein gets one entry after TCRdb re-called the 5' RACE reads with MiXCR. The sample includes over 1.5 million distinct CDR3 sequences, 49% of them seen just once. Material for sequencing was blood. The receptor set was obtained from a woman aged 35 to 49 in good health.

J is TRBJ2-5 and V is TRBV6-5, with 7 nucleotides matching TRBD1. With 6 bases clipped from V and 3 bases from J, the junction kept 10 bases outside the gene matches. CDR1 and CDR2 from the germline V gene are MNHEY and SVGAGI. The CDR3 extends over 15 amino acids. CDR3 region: CASRGTGTAKETQYF. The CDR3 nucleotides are TGTGCCAGCAGGGGAACCGGGACAGCTAAAGAGACCCAGTACTTC.

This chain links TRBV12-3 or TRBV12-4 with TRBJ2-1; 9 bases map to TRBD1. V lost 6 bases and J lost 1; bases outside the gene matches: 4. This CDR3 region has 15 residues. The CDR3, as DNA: TGTGCCAGCAGGAAACAGGGGGCATCCTACAATGAGCAGTTCTTC. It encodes CASRKQGASYNEQFF.